This T cell receptor (beta chain) was documented in a study of cytomegalovirus exposure and HLA in healthy donors. Both 60 Vbeta primers and 13 Jbeta primers went into the PCR. The protocol was immunoSEQ multiplex PCR, while the TCRdb copy is restricted to in-frame clones and leaves out a portion. The sample holds more than 50,000 clones, about 72% seen once. The trim removed 4 bases at V and 4 bases at J, leaving 3 bases unmatched. Germline lookup yields CDR1 MNHEY and CDR2 SVGAGI. The CDR3 runs to 14 residues. The gene calls are TRBV6-5 and TRBJ2-7; 11 positions agree with TRBD1. This clonotype originated in a man aged 45 to 65 in good health and CMV-seropositive. The sequencing input was PBMCs. The CDR3 region is CASSWDRGFYEQYF. The CDR3 DNA follows: TGTGCCAGCAGTTGGGACAGGGGGTTTTACGAGCAGTACTTC.